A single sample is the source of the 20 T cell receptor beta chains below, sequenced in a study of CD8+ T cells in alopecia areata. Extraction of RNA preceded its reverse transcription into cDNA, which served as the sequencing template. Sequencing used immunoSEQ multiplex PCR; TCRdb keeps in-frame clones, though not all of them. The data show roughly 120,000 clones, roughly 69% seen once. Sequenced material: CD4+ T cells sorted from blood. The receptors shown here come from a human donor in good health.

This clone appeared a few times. The CDR3 DNA reads TGTGCCAGCAGCCGCGGGGGGAACAATAACTATGGCTACACCTTC. Its protein is CASSRGGNNNYGYTF. The chain links TRBV7-2 to TRBJ1-2; D perhaps matches TRBD1 (5 bases). From germline, CDR1 is SGHTA and CDR2 FQGNSA. V was shortened by 5 bases and J by 1 base, with 14 bases between the two germline ends. This CDR3 comprises 15 residues.

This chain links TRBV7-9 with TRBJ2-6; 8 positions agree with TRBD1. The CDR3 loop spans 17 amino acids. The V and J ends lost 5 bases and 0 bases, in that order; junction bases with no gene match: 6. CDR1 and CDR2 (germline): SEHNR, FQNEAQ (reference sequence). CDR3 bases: TGTGCCAGCAGCGGAGGGACAGGACACTCTGGGGCCAACGTCCTGACTTTC. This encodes CASSGGTGHSGANVLTF.

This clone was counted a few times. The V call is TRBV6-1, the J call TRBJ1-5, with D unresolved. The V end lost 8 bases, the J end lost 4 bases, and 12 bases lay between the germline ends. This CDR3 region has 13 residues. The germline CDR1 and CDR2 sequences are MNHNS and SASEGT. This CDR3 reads CASQVWENQPQHF. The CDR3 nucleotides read TGTGCCAGCCAGGTGTGGGAGAATCAGCCCCAGCATTTT.

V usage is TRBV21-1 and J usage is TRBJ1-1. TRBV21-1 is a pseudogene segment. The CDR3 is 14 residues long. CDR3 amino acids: CASSNPSRNTEAFF. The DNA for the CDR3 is TGTGCCAGCAGCAATCCTTCCCGGAACACTGAAGCTTTCTTT.

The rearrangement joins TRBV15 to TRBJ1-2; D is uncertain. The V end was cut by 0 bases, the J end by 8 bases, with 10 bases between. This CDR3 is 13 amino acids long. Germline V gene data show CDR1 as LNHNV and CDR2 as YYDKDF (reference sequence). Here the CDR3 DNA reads TGTGCCACCAGCAGAGACACCCATTGGGGCTACACCTTC. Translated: CATSRDTHWGYTF.

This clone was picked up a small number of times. The CDR3 coding sequence is TGCAGCGGCGGGTGGGGGCAGGCTGAAGCTTTCTTT. Protein sequence: CSGGWGQAEAFF. The chain has TRBV29-1 and TRBJ1-1, with a possible D match to TRBD1 (6 bases). This CDR3 spans 12 amino acids. Trimming cost V 7 bases and J 6 bases, with 15 bases left between them. Per the germline V gene, CDR1 is SQVTM and CDR2 is ANQGSEA. Together with reference TRBV29-1 and TRBJ1-1, the CDR3 gives the full variable domain: SAVISQKPSRDICQRGTSLTIQCQVDSQVTMMFWYRQQPGQSLTLIATANQGSEATYESGFVIDKFPISRPNLTFSTLTVSNMSPEDSSIYLCSGGWGQAEAFFGQGTRLTVV.

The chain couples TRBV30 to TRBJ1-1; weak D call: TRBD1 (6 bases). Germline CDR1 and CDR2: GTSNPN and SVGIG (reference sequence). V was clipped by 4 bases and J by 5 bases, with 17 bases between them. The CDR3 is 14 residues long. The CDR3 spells CAWNDLGAGTEAFF. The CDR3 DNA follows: TGTGCCTGGAATGACCTGGGGGCAGGGACTGAAGCTTTCTTT.

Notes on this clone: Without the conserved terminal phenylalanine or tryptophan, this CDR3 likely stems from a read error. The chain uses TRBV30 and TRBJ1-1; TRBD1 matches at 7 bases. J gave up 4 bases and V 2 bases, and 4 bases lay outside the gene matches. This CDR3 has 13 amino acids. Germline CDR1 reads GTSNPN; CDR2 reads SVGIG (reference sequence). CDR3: CAWSKGTATEAFL. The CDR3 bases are TGTGCCTGGAGTAAGGGGACAGCCACTGAAGCTTTCCTT.

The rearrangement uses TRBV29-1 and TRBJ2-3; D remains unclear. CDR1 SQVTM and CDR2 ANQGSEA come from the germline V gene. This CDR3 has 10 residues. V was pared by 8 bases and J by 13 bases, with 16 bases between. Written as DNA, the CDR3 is TGCAGCATCGAGAATAGCTTAGAGTATTTT. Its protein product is CSIENSLEYF.

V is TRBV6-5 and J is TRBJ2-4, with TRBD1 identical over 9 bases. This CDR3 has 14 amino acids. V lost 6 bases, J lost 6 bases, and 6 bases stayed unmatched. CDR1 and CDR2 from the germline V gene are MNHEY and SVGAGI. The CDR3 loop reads CASSRDRERNIQYF. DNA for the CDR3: TGTGCCAGCAGCCGGGACAGGGAGAGAAACATTCAGTACTTC.

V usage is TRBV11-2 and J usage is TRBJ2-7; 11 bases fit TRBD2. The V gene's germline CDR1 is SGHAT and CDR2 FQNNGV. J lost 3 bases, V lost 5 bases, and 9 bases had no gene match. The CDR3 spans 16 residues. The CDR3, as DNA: TGTGCCAGCAGCCTTACGATGACTAGCGGGGTCTACGAGCAGTACTTC. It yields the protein CASSLTMTSGVYEQYF. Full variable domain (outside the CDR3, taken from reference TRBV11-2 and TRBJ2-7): EAGVAQSPRYKIIEKRQSVAFWCNPISGHATLYWYQQILGQGPKLLIQFQNNGVVDDSQLPKDRFSAERLKGVDSTLKIQPAKLEDSAVYLCASSLTMTSGVYEQYFGPGTRLTVT.

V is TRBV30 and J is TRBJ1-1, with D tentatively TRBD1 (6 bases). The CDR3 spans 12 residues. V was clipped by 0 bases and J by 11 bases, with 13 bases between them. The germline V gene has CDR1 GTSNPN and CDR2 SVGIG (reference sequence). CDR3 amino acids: CAWSVQGLYAFF. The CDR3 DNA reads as TGTGCCTGGAGTGTACAGGGATTGTATGCTTTCTTT.

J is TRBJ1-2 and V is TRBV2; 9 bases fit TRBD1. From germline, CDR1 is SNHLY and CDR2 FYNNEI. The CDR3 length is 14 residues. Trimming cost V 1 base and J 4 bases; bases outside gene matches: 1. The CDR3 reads CASSEEGQGYGYTF. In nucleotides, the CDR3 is TGTGCCAGCAGTGAAGAGGGACAGGGCTATGGCTACACCTTC.

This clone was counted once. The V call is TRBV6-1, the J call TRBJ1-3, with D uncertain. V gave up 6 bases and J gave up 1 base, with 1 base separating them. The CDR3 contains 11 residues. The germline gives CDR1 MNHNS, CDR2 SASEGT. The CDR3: CASRSGNTIYF. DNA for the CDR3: TGTGCCAGCAGGTCTGGAAACACCATATATTTT.

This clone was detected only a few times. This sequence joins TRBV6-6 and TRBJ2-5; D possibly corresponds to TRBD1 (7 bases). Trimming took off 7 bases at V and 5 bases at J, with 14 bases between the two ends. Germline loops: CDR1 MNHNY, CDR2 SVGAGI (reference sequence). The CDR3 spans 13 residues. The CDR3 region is CASTPGGRETQYF. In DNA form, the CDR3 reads TGTGCCAGCACCCCAGGGGGGAGGGAGACCCAGTACTTC.

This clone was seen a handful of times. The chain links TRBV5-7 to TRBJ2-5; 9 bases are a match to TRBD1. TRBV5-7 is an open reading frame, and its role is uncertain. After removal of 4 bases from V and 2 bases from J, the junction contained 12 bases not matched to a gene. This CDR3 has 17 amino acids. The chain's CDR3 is CASSPRDRVCPQETQYF. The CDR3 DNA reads TGTGCCAGCAGCCCCCGGGACAGGGTTTGTCCGCAAGAGACCCAGTACTTC.

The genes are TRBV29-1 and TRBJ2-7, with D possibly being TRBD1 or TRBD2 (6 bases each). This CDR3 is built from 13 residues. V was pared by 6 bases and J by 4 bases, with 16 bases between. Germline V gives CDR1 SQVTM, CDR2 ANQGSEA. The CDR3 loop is CSVRGMEGYEQYF. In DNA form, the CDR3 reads TGCAGCGTAAGGGGGATGGAGGGGTACGAGCAGTACTTC.

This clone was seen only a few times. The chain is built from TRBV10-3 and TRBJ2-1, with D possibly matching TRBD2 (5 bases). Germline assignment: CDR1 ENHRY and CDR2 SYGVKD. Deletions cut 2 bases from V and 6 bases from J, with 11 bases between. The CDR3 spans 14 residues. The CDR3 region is CAISEGLATNEQFF. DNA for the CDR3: TGTGCCATCAGTGAGGGTCTAGCAACCAATGAGCAGTTCTTC.

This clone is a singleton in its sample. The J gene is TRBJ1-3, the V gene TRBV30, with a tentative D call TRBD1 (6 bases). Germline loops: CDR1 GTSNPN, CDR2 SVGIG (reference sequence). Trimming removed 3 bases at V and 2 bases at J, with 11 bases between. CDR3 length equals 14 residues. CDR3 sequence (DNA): TGTGCCTGGAGAGTGGGGGCGGCTGGAAACACCATATATTTT. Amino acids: CAWRVGAAGNTIYF.

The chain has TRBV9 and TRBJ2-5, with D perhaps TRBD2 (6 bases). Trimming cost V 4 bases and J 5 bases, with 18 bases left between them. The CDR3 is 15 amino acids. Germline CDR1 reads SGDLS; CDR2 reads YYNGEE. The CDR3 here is CASSPRTDRGETQYF. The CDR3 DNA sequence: TGTGCCAGCAGCCCCCGGACGGACCGGGGGGAGACCCAGTACTTC. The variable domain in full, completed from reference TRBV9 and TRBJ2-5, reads DSGVTQTPKHLITATGQRVTLRCSPRSGDLSVYWYQQSLDQGLQFLIQYYNGEERAKGNILERFSAQQFPDLHSELNLSSLELGDSALYFCASSPRTDRGETQYFGPGTRLLVL.